This T cell receptor beta chain originates from a study of blood T cell repertoires in COVID-19. At the level of the study: Spain, Italy and the United States supplied samples that represented acute and convalescent COVID-19. PBMCs, B-cell-depleted T cells, or T cells provided the cDNA or gDNA that made up the material.

This CDR3 region has 15 residues. After removal of 4 bases from V and 5 bases from J, the junction contained 10 bases not matched to a gene. Germline CDR1 and CDR2: SGHRS and YFSETQ. Under the authors' procedure: Amplification with reference gene primers provided the estimates of nucleated cell counts. Only in-frame clones appear in the TCRdb table, and some are missing; sequencing was by immunoSEQ multiplex PCR. That table is the source of V, J and clone size, and D and trimming were worked out from the DNA. The sample holds 160,000 or so clones, more than 70% seen once. J is TRBJ2-5 and V is TRBV5-1; TRBD2 agrees at 8 bases. The sequence came from a man aged 60 to 69 with acute or convalescent COVID-19. Material: peripheral blood. Here the CDR3 DNA reads TGCGCCAGCAGCAAAATAGCGGGGTCAGCGGAGACCCAGTACTTC. This gives the protein CASSKIAGSAETQYF. The complete variable domain, with remaining parts taken from reference TRBV5-1 and TRBJ2-5, reads KAGVTQTPRYLIKTRGQQVTLSCSPISGHRSVSWYQQTPGQGLQFLFEYFSETQRNKGNFPGRFSGRQFSNSRSEMNVSTLELGDSALYLCASSKIAGSAETQYFGPGTRLLVL.